The following is a T cell receptor beta chain sequence with its context. Its target is not known. One end of the junction is discordant with germline, which a read error may explain. These data are taken from a study of breast tumors, draining lymph nodes, adjacent tissues. Study outcomes and limitations: Luminal-like breast cancer showed significantly higher tumor–nontumor repertoire similarity than basal-like. Data only fit, rather than demonstrated, lymph node origin of most tumor T cells. Tumor repertoires ranked between lymph nodes and nontumor tissue in diversity, with V and J gene preferences.

One entry per CDR3 protein, called by TCRdb with MiXCR from the multiplex PCR reads. The top ten clones hold roughly 3.5% of a sample with some 120,000 distinct CDR3 sequences, just under 20% of them seen once. The lymph nodes were axillary draining lymph nodes from breast cancer patients. This CDR3 is built from 12 residues. The germline gives CDR1 MDHEN, CDR2 SYDVKM. The sequencing input was axillary lymph node tissue. The chain carries TRBV28 and TRBJ1-2; no firm D call. The sequence came from a female donor with breast cancer. Some clones in this sample may be carry-over from other donors' samples. CDR3 region: CACSPSGRGYTF. The CDR3 bases are TGTGCCTGCAGTCCCTCCGGGCGGGGCTACACCTTC.